This TCR beta chain appears in the sequencing data of a study of regulatory T cells in long-lasting Graves disease. General study points: When disease was persistent, TRBV28, TRBJ1-2 and TRBJ2-5 were the favored segments. Newly diagnosed Graves' patients exceeded persistent ones in TCR diversity. Newly diagnosed patients shared about a thousand public clonotypes; persistent patients shared approximately 2,700.

This clonotype has at least ten counts. Its antigen is not identified. The CDR3 covers 16 residues. The V and J ends lost 6 bases and 3 bases, in that order; junction bases with no gene match: 9. The germline V gene encodes CDR1 SGHAT and CDR2 FQNNGV. Specified time point: newly diagnosed GD, antithyroid drugs for less than 3 months. Construction of the TCR library relied on RNA isolated from PBMCs. Relying on iRepertoire HTBI primers and Arm-PCR of CDR3 regions, the team built TCR beta libraries. One entry per CDR3 protein results from TCRdb running MiXCR on the multiplex PCR reads. The sample contains hundreds of thousands of distinct CDR3 sequences, roughly 13% of which appear only once. These same records also appear under a second study, on T cells in Graves' hyperthyroidism and ophthalmopathy. That paper adds: For Graves' hyperthyroidism to be stable, ophthalmopathy could not progress within 18 months.

The clonotype was recovered from a man in his thirties or forties with Graves disease. The specimen comprised peripheral blood mononuclear cells (PBMCs), sampled at new diagnosis, from a patient treated with antithyroid drugs. The rearrangement joins TRBV11-2 to TRBJ2-1, with 9 positions matching TRBD2. This chain's CDR3 is CASSPRLAENYNEQFF. DNA of the CDR3: TGTGCCAGCAGTCCCAGACTAGCGGAAAACTACAATGAGCAGTTCTTC.